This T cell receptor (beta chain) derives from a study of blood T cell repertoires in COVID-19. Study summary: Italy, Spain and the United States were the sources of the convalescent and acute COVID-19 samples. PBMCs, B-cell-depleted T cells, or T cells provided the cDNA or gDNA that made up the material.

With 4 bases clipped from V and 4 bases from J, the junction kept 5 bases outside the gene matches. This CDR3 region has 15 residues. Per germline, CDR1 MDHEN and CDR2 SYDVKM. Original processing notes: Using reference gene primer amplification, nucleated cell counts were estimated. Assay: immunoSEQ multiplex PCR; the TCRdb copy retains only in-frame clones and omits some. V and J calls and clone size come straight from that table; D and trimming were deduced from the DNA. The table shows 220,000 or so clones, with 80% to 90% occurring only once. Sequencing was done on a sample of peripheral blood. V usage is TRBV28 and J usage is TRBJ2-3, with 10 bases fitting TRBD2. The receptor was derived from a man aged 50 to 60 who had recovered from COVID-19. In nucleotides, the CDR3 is TGTGCCAGCAGTTCCTCTAGCGGGAGTGCAGATACGCAGTATTTT. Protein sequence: CASSSSSGSADTQYF.